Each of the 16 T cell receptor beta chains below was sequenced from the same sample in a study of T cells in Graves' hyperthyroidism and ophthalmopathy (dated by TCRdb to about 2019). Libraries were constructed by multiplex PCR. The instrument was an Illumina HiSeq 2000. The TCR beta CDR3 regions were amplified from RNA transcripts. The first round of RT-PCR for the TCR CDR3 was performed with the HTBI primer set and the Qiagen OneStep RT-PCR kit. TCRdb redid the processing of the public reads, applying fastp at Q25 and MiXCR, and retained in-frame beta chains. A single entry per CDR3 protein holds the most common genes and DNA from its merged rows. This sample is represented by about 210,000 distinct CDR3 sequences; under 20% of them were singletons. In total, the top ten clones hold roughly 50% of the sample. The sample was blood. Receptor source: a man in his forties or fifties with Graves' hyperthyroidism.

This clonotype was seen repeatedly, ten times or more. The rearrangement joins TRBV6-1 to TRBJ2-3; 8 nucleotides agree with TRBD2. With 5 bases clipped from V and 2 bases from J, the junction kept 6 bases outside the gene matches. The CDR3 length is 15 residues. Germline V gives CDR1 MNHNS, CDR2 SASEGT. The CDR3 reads CASSLTGGNTDTQYF. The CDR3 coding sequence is TGTGCCAGCAGTTTAACGGGAGGGAACACAGATACGCAGTATTTT.

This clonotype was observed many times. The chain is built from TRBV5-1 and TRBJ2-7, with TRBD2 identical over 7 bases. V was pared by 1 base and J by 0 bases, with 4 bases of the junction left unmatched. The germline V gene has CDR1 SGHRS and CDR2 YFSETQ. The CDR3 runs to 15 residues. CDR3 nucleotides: TGCGCCAGCAGCTTGAATAGCGGGTTCTCCTACGAGCAGTACTTC. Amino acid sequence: CASSLNSGFSYEQYF.

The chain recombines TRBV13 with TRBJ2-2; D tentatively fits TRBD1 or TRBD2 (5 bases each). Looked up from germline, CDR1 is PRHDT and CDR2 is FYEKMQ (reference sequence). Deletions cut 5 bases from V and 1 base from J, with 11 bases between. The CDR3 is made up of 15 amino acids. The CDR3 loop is CASSEGTGNTGELFF. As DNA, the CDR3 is TGTGCCAGCAGCGAAGGGACGGGGAACACCGGGGAGCTGTTTTTT.

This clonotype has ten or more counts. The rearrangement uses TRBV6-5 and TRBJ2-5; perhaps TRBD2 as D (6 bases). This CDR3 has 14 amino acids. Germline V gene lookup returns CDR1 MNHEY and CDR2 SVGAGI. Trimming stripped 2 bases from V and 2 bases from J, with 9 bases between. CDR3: CASSYTSRQETQYF. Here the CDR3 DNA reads TGTGCCAGCAGTTACACTAGCCGGCAAGAGACCCAGTACTTC.

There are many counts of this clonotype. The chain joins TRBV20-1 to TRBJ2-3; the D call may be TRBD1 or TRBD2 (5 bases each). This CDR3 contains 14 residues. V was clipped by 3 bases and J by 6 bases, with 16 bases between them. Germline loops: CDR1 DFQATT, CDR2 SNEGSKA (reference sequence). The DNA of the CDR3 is TGCAGTGCTAGCCCCGGGACCTACGGGGATACGCAGTATTTT. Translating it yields CSASPGTYGDTQYF.

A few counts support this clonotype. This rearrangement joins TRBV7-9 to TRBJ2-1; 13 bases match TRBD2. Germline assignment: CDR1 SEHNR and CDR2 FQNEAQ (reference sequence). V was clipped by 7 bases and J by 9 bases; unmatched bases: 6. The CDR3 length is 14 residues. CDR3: CASIGLAGVVEQFF. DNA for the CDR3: TGTGCCAGCATTGGACTAGCGGGAGTCGTTGAGCAGTTCTTC.

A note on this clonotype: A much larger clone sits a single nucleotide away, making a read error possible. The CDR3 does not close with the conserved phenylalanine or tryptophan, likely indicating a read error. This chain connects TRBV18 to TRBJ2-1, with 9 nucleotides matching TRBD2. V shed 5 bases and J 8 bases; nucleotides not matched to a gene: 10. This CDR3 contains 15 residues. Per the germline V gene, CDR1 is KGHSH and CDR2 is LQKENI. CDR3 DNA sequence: TGTGCCAGCTCATCAATTAGCGGGAGAGGGGATGAGCAGTTCCTC. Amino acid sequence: CASSSISGRGDEQFL.

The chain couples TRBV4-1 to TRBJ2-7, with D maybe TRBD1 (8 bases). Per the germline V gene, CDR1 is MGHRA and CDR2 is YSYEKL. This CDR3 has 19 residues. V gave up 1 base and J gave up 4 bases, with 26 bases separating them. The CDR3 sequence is CASSQAPGLQGGLLYEQYF. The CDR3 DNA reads TGCGCCAGCAGCCAAGCTCCGGGCCTACAGGGGGGGTTATTATACGAGCAGTACTTC.

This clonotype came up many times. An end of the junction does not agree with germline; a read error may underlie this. CDR3 nucleotide sequence: TGTGCCAGCAGCTTAGTACGGGAGACCCAGTACTTC. Translation: CASSLVRETQYF. This chain joins TRBV5-1 and TRBJ2-5; no firm D call. The CDR3 runs 12 residues. The germline V gene encodes CDR1 SGHRS and CDR2 YFSETQ.

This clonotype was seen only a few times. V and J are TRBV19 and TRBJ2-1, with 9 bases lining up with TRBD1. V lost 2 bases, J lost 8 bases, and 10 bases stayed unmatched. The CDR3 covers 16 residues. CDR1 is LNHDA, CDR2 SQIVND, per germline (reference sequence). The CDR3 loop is CASSIRDGTGFHEQFF. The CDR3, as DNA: TGTGCCAGTAGTATAAGGGACGGGACAGGGTTCCATGAGCAGTTCTTC. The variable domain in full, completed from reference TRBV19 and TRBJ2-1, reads DGGITQSPKYLFRKEGQNVTLSCEQNLNHDAMYWYRQDPGQGLRLIYYSQIVNDFQKGDIAEGYSVSREKKESFPLTVTSAQKNPTAFYLCASSIRDGTGFHEQFFGPGTRLTVL.

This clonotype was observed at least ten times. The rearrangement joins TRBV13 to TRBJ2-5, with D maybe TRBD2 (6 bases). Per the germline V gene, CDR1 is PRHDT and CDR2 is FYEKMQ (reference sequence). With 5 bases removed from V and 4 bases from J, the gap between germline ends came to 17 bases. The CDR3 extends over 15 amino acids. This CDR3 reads CASSPDLGGAETQYF. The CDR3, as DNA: TGTGCCAGCAGCCCCGACCTCGGAGGGGCAGAGACCCAGTACTTC.

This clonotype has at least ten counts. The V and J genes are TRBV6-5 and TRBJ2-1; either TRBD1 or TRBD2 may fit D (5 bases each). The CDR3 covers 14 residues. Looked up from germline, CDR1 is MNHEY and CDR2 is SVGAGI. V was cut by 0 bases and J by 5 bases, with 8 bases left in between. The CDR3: CASSYSPGHNEQFF. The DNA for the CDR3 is TGTGCCAGCAGTTACTCCCCGGGGCACAATGAGCAGTTCTTC.

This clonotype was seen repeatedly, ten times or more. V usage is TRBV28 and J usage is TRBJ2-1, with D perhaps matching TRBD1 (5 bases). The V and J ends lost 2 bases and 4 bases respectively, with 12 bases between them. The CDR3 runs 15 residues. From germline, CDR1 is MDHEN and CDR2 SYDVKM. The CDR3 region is CASSLDSLRYNEQFF. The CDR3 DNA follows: TGTGCCAGCAGTTTAGACAGTCTCAGGTACAATGAGCAGTTCTTC.

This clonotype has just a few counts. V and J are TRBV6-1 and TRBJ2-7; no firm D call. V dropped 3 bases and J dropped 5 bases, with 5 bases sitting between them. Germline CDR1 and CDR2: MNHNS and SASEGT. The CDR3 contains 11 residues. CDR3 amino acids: CASSEGHEQYF. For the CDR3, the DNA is TGTGCCAGCAGTGAGGGCCACGAGCAGTACTTC.

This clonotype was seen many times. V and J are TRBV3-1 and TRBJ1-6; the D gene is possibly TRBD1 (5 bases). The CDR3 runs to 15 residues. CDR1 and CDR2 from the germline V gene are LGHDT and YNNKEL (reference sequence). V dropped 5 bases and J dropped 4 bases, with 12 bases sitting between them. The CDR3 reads CASSKGTGYNSPLHF. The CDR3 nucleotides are TGTGCCAGCAGCAAAGGGACCGGGTATAATTCACCCCTCCACTTT.

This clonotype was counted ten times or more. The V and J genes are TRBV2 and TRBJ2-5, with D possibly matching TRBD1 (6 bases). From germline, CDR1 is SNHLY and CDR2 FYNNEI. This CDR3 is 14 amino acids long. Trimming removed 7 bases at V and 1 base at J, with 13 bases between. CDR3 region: CASTEQGGQETQYF. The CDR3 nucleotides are TGTGCCAGCACCGAGCAAGGGGGCCAAGAGACCCAGTACTTC.